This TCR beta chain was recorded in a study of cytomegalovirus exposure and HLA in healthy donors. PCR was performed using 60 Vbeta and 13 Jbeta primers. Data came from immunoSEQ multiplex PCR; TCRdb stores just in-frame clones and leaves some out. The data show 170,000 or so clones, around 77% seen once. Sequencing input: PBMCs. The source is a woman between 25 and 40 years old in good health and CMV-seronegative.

CDR3 region: CASSLAAGAYNEQFF. The CDR3 bases are TGTGCCAGCAGCTTAGCAGCGGGGGCCTACAATGAGCAGTTCTTC. The chain combines TRBV7-9 with TRBJ2-1; TRBD2 matches at 8 bases. The CDR3 covers 15 residues. The junction had 0 bases not matched to a gene; V was cut back by 0 bases and J by 2 bases. From germline, CDR1 is SEHNR and CDR2 FQNEAQ (reference sequence). Full variable domain (outside the CDR3, taken from reference TRBV7-9 and TRBJ2-1): DTGVSQNPRHKITKRGQNVTFRCDPISEHNRLYWYRQTLGQGPEFLTYFQNEAQLEKSRLLSDRFSAERPKGSFSTLEIQRTEQGDSAMYLCASSLAAGAYNEQFFGPGTRLTVL.